These 16 T cell receptor beta chains came from one sample sequenced in a study of Ad26.COV2.S vaccination and SARS-CoV-2 variants. Assay: immunoSEQ multiplex PCR; the TCRdb copy retains only in-frame clones and omits some. Of around 340,000 clones listed, around 90% are singletons. The treatment here: around 19 received Ad26.COV2.S at low or high dose, single or two shots; about 5 received placebo; per-sample allocation not given. Material that was analyzed had been drawn on day 63 after the first vaccine or placebo injection. The sample was peripheral blood, taken in a trial of Ad26.COV2.S vaccine versus placebo. The receptors originated from a person aged 18 to 59 who received the Ad26.COV2.S COVID-19 vaccine or a placebo.

The V and J genes are TRBV7-2 and TRBJ2-2; TRBD1 matches 10 bases. CDR3 length: 16 residues. Looked up from germline, CDR1 is SGHTA and CDR2 is FQGNSA. J lost 4 bases, V lost 2 bases, and 4 bases had no gene match. The CDR3 sequence is CASSLQGTGVTGELFF. In DNA, the CDR3 is TGTGCCAGCAGCTTACAGGGGACAGGGGTCACCGGGGAGCTGTTTTTT.

This clone has only a few counts. The V call is TRBV24-1, the J call TRBJ2-2, with unresolved D. Per germline, CDR1 KGHDR and CDR2 SFDVKD. V lost 4 bases and J 1 base, leaving 6 bases between the germline ends. The CDR3 has 14 residues. This CDR3 is CATSEAGNTGELFF. In DNA, the CDR3 is TGTGCCACCAGTGAGGCAGGGAACACCGGGGAGCTGTTTTTT.

As DNA, the CDR3 is TGTGCCAGCAGTCAAGGCGGCGCGGGTGAAAAACTGTTTTTT. Protein sequence: CASSQGGAGEKLFF. The chain employs TRBV2 and TRBJ1-4, with no clear D. Trimming left V 5 bases short and J 7 bases short, with 14 bases between. Germline-derived CDR1 and CDR2 are SNHLY and FYNNEI. This CDR3 has 14 residues.

The CDR3 reads CASSQEGDYGYTF. For the CDR3, the DNA is TGTGCCAGCAGCCAAGAGGGGGACTATGGCTACACCTTC. The chain combines TRBV4-2 with TRBJ1-2; weak D call: TRBD1 (5 bases). The V end was cut by 0 bases, the J end by 3 bases, with 5 bases between. Germline loops: CDR1 LGHNA, CDR2 YNFKEQ. The CDR3 covers 13 residues.

J is TRBJ1-1 and V is TRBV19, with D uncertain. The CDR3 is 13 amino acids. V was cut by 5 bases and J by 4 bases, with 11 bases left in between. In germline, CDR1 is LNHDA, CDR2 SQIVND (reference sequence). CDR3 loop: CASSSTSSTEAFF. CDR3 sequence (DNA): TGTGCCAGTAGTTCGACATCGAGCACTGAAGCTTTCTTT. Full variable domain (rest looked up from reference TRBV19 and TRBJ1-1): DGGITQSPKYLFRKEGQNVTLSCEQNLNHDAMYWYRQDPGQGLRLIYYSQIVNDFQKGDIAEGYSVSREKKESFPLTVTSAQKNPTAFYLCASSSTSSTEAFFGQGTRLTVV.

V gene TRBV10-1 combines with J gene TRBJ1-1, with a possible D match to TRBD1 (5 bases). The germline V and J ends were trimmed by 7 bases and 5 bases, with 14 bases remaining between them. This CDR3 contains 13 residues. The germline V gene encodes CDR1 WNHNN and CDR2 SYGVQD (reference sequence). The CDR3, as DNA: TGCGCCAGCATGGGCAGGGCAGAAACTGAAGCTTTCTTT. It yields the protein CASMGRAETEAFF.

In this sample, this clone turned up a few times. The chain links TRBV5-1 to TRBJ2-7; 7 nucleotides match TRBD1. Germline CDR1 and CDR2: SGHRS and YFSETQ. The CDR3 covers 14 residues. J gave up 6 bases and V 5 bases, and 11 bases lay outside the gene matches. The CDR3 here is CASSSGTARGEQYF. The CDR3 DNA is TGCGCCAGCAGTTCTGGGACAGCGCGTGGCGAGCAGTACTTC.

This chain joins TRBV14 and TRBJ2-5; D remains unclear. The length of the CDR3 is 15 residues. Germline V gives CDR1 SGHDN, CDR2 FVKESK. Trimming cost V 2 bases and J 5 bases, with 15 bases left between them. Here the CDR3 reads CASSQIPRRWETQYF. In DNA, the CDR3 is TGTGCCAGCAGCCAAATACCCAGGAGATGGGAGACCCAGTACTTC.

The table lists this clone with a few counts. The genes are TRBV4-2 and TRBJ1-5; TRBD1 matches at 8 bases. V was clipped by 10 bases and J by 6 bases; unmatched bases: 14. The CDR3 is 15 residues long. Germline V gene sequence: CDR1 LGHNA, CDR2 YNFKEQ. CDR3 residues: CAINFFGQGGQPQHF. The CDR3 DNA reads as TGTGCCATCAACTTCTTTGGACAGGGAGGTCAGCCCCAGCATTTT.

The chain has TRBV11-2 and TRBJ2-1; D is undetermined. There are 15 residues in the CDR3. The germline V and J ends were trimmed by 1 base and 5 bases, with 12 bases remaining between them. Germline CDR1 and CDR2: SGHAT and FQNNGV. CDR3 in amino acids: CASSLGVGTDNEQFF. The CDR3 DNA reads TGTGCCAGCAGCTTAGGGGTCGGCACCGACAATGAGCAGTTCTTC.

The gene calls are TRBV7-3 and TRBJ2-3; 11 bases are shared with TRBD1. Trimming took 4 bases from V and 9 from J; bases not matched to a gene: 12. This CDR3 is built from 16 residues. Per germline, CDR1 SGHTA and CDR2 FQGTGA. CDR3 loop: CASSSGTGGTFGTQYF. In nucleotides, the CDR3 is TGTGCCAGCAGCTCCGGGACAGGGGGGACTTTTGGGACGCAGTATTTT.

This chain joins TRBV10-1 and TRBJ1-6; D uncertain. Germline V gene lookup returns CDR1 WNHNN and CDR2 SYGVQD (reference sequence). The V gene lost 10 bases and the J gene lost 10 bases, with 14 bases spanning the gap. CDR3 length: 12 amino acids. The CDR3 DNA is TGCGCCATCGAGTTCGGGAACTCACCCCTCCACTTT. Translated: CAIEFGNSPLHF.

A single count supports this clone. The chain combines TRBV4-3 with TRBJ1-2, with D unclear. The CDR3 covers 17 residues. V was clipped by 0 bases and J by 8 bases, with 22 bases between them. Germline CDR1 is LGHNA and CDR2 is YSLEER. The CDR3 region is CASSQDGGSANLGGYTF. The CDR3 nucleotides read TGCGCCAGCAGCCAAGATGGAGGCTCAGCAAATTTAGGGGGCTACACCTTC.

The rearrangement joins TRBV28 to TRBJ1-1, with 7 bases fitting TRBD1. This CDR3 contains 12 residues. Per the germline V gene, CDR1 is MDHEN and CDR2 is SYDVKM. V was clipped by 5 bases and J by 5 bases; unmatched bases: 2. The CDR3 bases are TGTGCCAGCAGTCGACAGGGTACTGAAGCTTTCTTT. This codes for CASSRQGTEAFF.

The chain carries TRBV5-4 and TRBJ1-1; weak D call: TRBD1 (5 bases). Germline CDR1 is SGHNT and CDR2 is YYREEE (reference sequence). The CDR3 sequence is 14 residues long. Trimming shortened V by 1 base and J by 6 bases, and 13 bases separated the two germline ends. DNA for the CDR3: TGTGCCAGCAGCTTGTTCGCGGGGGTAGCTGAAGCTTTCTTT. This encodes CASSLFAGVAEAFF.

This clone was detected only once. The chain joins TRBV30 to TRBJ2-5; the D is unclear. This CDR3 contains 11 residues. Trimming took 2 bases from V and 5 from J, leaving 6 bases between them. Germline values: CDR1 GTSNPN, CDR2 SVGIG (reference sequence). The CDR3 DNA reads as TGTGCCTGGAGTCATCGGGAGACCCAGTACTTC. Its translation is CAWSHRETQYF.